This TCR beta chain was captured in a study of T cell repertoires and HLA-DP antigens. Study-wide context: CD4+ T cells were cocultured with HeLa cells expressing HLA-DP.

Generated by immunoSEQ multiplex PCR, the TCRdb table keeps only in-frame clones and is missing some. The sample yields over 100,000 clones, around 92% seen once. Study-level findings and limits: A non-physiological HeLa system presented antigen to total CD4+ responders.

From germline, CDR1 is DFQATT and CDR2 SNEGSKA (reference sequence). This CDR3 comprises 11 residues. The V gene lost 5 bases and the J gene lost 5 bases, with 9 bases spanning the gap. For this clone: As yet, its antigen is unknown.

The chain has TRBV20-1 and TRBJ2-5; no clear D. This clonotype originated in a young woman in good health and CMV-seronegative. Sample: CD4+ T cells from PBMCs. CDR3 in amino acids: CSAGVQETQYF. CDR3 sequence (DNA): TGCAGTGCTGGGGTGCAGGAGACCCAGTACTTC.